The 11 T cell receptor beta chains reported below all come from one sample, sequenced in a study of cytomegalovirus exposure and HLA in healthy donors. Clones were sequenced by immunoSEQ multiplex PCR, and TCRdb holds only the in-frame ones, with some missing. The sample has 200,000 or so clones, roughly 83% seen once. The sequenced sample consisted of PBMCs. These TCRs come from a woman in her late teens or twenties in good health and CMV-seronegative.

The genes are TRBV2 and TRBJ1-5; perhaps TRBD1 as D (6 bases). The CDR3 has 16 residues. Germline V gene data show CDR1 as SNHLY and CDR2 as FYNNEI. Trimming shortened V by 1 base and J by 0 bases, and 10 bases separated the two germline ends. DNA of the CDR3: TGTGCCAGCAGTGAAGGTAGGGGGTCTAGCAATCAGCCCCAGCATTTT. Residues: CASSEGRGSSNQPQHF.

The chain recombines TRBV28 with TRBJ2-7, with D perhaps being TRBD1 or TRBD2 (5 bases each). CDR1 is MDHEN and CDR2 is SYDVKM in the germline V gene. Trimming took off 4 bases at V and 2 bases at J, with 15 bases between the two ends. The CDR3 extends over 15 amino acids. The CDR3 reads CASSSFGGSAYEQYF. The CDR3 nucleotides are TGTGCCAGCAGTTCCTTTGGGGGATCCGCCTACGAGCAGTACTTC.

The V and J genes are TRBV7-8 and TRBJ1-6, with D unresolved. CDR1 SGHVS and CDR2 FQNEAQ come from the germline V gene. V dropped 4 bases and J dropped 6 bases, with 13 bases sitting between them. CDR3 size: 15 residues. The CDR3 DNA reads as TGTGCCAGCAGCTACCTCCAAGGGTCTAATTCACCCCTCCACTTT. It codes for CASSYLQGSNSPLHF.

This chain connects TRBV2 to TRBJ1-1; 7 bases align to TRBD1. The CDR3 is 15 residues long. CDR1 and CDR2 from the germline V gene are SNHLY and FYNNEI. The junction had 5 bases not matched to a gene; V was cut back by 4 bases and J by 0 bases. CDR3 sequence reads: CASSAGTAMNTEAFF. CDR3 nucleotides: TGTGCCAGCAGTGCCGGGACAGCTATGAACACTGAAGCTTTCTTT.

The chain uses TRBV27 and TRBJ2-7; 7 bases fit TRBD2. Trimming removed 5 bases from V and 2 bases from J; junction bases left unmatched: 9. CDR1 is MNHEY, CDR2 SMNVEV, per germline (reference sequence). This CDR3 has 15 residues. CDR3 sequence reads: CASSTPLARPYEQYF. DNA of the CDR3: TGTGCCAGCAGTACCCCACTAGCGCGACCCTACGAGCAGTACTTC.

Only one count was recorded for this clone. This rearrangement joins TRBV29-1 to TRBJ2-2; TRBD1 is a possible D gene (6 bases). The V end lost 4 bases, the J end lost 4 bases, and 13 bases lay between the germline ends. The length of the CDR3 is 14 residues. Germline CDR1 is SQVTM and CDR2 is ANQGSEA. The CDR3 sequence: CSVGGLSGTGELFF. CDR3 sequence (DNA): TGCAGCGTTGGGGGGCTTTCGGGCACCGGGGAGCTGTTTTTT.

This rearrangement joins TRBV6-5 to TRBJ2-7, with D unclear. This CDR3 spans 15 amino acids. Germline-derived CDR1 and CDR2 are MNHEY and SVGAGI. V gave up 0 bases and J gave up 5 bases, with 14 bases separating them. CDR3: CASSYSFGLYDEQYF. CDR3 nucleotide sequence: TGTGCCAGCAGTTACTCGTTCGGGTTGTATGACGAGCAGTACTTC.

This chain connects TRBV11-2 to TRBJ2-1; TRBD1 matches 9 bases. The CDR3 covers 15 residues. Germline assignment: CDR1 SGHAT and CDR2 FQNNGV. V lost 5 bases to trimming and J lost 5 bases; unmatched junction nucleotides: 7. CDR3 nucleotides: TGTGCCAGCAGCCTACGGTGGACAGGGGACAATGAGCAGTTCTTC. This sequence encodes CASSLRWTGDNEQFF.

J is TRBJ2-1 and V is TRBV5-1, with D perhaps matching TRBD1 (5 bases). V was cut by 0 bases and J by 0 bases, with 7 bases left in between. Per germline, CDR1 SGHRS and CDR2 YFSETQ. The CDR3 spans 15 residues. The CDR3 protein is CASSLGRDSYNEQFF. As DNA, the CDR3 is TGCGCCAGCAGCTTGGGCAGGGACTCCTACAATGAGCAGTTCTTC.

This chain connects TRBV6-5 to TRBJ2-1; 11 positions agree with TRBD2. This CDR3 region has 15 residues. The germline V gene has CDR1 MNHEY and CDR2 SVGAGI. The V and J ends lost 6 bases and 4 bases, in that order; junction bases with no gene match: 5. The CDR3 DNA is TGTGCCAGCAGAGAGACTAGCGGGGAGTACAATGAGCAGTTCTTC. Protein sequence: CASRETSGEYNEQFF.

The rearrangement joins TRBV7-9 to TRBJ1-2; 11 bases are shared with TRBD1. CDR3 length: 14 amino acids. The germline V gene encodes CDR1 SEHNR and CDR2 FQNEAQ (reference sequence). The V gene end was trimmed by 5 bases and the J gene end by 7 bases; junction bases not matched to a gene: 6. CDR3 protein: CASSAGQGATGYTF. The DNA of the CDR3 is TGTGCCAGCAGCGCCGGACAGGGGGCTACTGGCTACACCTTC.